These 13 T cell receptor beta chains share one sample of origin, sequenced in a study of human T cells and chemical hapten exposure. Time point described: pre-sensitization, week 0. Regarding treatment: therapeutic diphenylcyclopropenone sensitization with weekly scalp DPC. TCRdb itself ran the RACE reads through MiXCR, one entry per CDR3 protein. The sample lists 250,000 or so distinct CDR3 sequences; roughly 8% were seen once. The sample consisted of whole blood, taken in connection with sensitization to the hapten diphenylcyclopropenone (DPC). These receptors all stem from a man between 18 and 35 years old with alopecia areata. Some clones in this sample may be carry-over from other donors' samples.

The genes are TRBV28 and TRBJ1-3, with 8 bases fitting TRBD1. Trimming at V came to 8 bases and at J to 1 base, leaving 13 bases not matched to a gene. This CDR3 has 17 amino acids. The V gene's germline CDR1 is MDHEN and CDR2 SYDVKM. The CDR3 here is CASPPRDRGRSGNTIYF. The DNA of the CDR3 is TGTGCCAGCCCACCTCGAGACAGGGGAAGGTCTGGAAACACCATATATTTT. Full variable domain (missing parts from reference TRBV28 and TRBJ1-3): DVKVTQSSRYLVKRTGEKVFLECVQDMDHENMFWYRQDPGLGLRLIYFSYDVKMKEKGDIPEGYSVSREKKERFSLILESASTNQTSMYLCASPPRDRGRSGNTIYFGEGSWLTVV.

The V gene is TRBV4-2, the J gene TRBJ1-5; D gene ambiguous. Germline V lookup: CDR1 LGHNA, CDR2 YNFKEQ. Trimming removed 0 bases at V and 3 bases at J, with 3 bases between. The CDR3 length is 13 residues. The CDR3, as DNA: TGTGCCAGCAGCCAAGATACCAATCAGCCCCAGCATTTT. This codes for CASSQDTNQPQHF.

V and J are TRBV6-2 or TRBV6-3 and TRBJ1-1, with D possibly matching TRBD1 (5 bases). The V end was cut by 2 bases, the J end by 5 bases, with 15 bases between. The CDR3 contains 15 residues. Per the germline V gene, CDR1 is MNHEY and CDR2 is SVGEGT. CDR3 nucleotide sequence: TGTGCCAGCAGTTACGGGATAGGAGGGGCGACTGAAGCTTTCTTT. This gives the protein CASSYGIGGATEAFF.

The table lists this clonotype with a few counts. This sequence joins TRBV11-1 and TRBJ2-5; 7 nucleotides agree with TRBD2. Germline V CDR1 and CDR2: SGHAT, FQDESV (reference sequence). The CDR3 is made up of 14 amino acids. Trimming cost V 1 base and J 6 bases; bases outside gene matches: 5. CDR3: CASSLERGAKTQYF. The CDR3 nucleotides are TGTGCCAGCAGCTTAGAGCGGGGTGCGAAGACCCAGTACTTC.

A few counts support this clonotype. The rearrangement joins TRBV28 to TRBJ1-4; D gene unclear. The CDR3 loop spans 16 amino acids. Germline-derived CDR1 and CDR2 are MDHEN and SYDVKM. Deletions cut 5 bases from V and 7 bases from J, with 20 bases between. DNA for the CDR3: TGTGCCAGCAGTGCCCTTATACGAGTTCGGGTTGAAAAACTGTTTTTT. Amino acid sequence: CASSALIRVRVEKLFF.

This clonotype showed up many times. This chain uses TRBV7-9 with TRBJ2-3; TRBD1 is a possible D gene (6 bases). The CDR3 is 14 residues long. V lost 2 bases to trimming and J lost 4 bases, with 10 bases between them. Germline V gene lookup returns CDR1 SEHNR and CDR2 FQNEAQ (reference sequence). The CDR3 loop is CASSLSGVADTQYF. CDR3 nucleotide sequence: TGTGCCAGCAGCTTATCAGGGGTCGCAGATACGCAGTATTTT.

This clonotype was detected only a few times. J is TRBJ1-2 and V is TRBV12-3 or TRBV12-4; the D gene is possibly TRBD1 (6 bases). V was clipped by 0 bases and J by 6 bases, with 11 bases between them. CDR3 length: 14 amino acids. The CDR3 nucleotides are TGTGCCAGCAGTTTAGCGGGGGGCGCGGATGGCTACACCTTC. This sequence encodes CASSLAGGADGYTF.

This clonotype was seen a few times. The CDR3 region is CASSARLGLAGGPDTQYF. In nucleotides, the CDR3 is TGTGCCAGCAGCGCCCGCCTGGGACTAGCGGGGGGCCCAGATACGCAGTATTTT. The J gene is TRBJ2-3, the V gene TRBV7-2; TRBD2 matches at 15 bases. The V gene's germline CDR1 is SGHTA and CDR2 FQGNSA. The V segment lost 5 bases and the J segment 4 bases; nucleotides outside the gene matches: 10. CDR3 length: 18 amino acids.

This clonotype was seen ten or more times. The V call is TRBV12-3 or TRBV12-4, the J call TRBJ1-1, with D perhaps TRBD1 (5 bases). The CDR3 is made up of 14 amino acids. Trimming removed 3 bases from V and 0 bases from J, with 8 bases in between. Here the CDR3 reads CASSFQGMNTEAFF. Written as DNA, the CDR3 is TGTGCCAGCAGTTTTCAGGGAATGAACACTGAAGCTTTCTTT.

In this sample, this clonotype turned up a few times. CDR3 sequence (DNA): TGCGCCAGCAGGCCCGAACCGGATCCCAGGGGACTCCAAAACATTCAGTACTTC. Amino acid sequence: CASRPEPDPRGLQNIQYF. The J gene is TRBJ2-4, the V gene TRBV5-1; D tentatively fits TRBD1 or TRBD2 (6 bases each). CDR3 length equals 18 residues. Trimming took off 5 bases at V and 5 bases at J, with 26 bases between the two ends. Germline V CDR1 and CDR2: SGHRS, YFSETQ.

This chain uses TRBV6-1 with TRBJ2-7, with a weak D call TRBD2 (5 bases). The V end lost 5 bases, the J end lost 1 base, and 18 bases lay between the germline ends. Per germline, CDR1 MNHNS and CDR2 SASEGT. The length of the CDR3 is 16 residues. As DNA, the CDR3 is TGTGCCAGCAGTCCTAGAGCCGGGGTCAGGTCCTACGAGCAGTACTTC. This translates into CASSPRAGVRSYEQYF.

This clonotype was observed at least ten times. J is TRBJ1-1 and V is TRBV7-3, with no clear D. Per the germline V gene, CDR1 is SGHTA and CDR2 is FQGTGA. The V end was cut by 1 base, the J end by 1 base, with 4 bases between. This CDR3 is built from 13 residues. CDR3 sequence (DNA): TGTGCCAGCAGCTTAAATTCGAACACTGAAGCTTTCTTT. Translated, it gives CASSLNSNTEAFF.

This clonotype was counted many times. The chain recombines TRBV19 with TRBJ1-5; the D is unclear. From germline, CDR1 is LNHDA and CDR2 SQIVND (reference sequence). The CDR3 totals 13 residues. V lost 2 bases to trimming and J lost 4 bases, with 6 bases between them. The CDR3 sequence: CASSIQENQPQHF. CDR3 sequence (DNA): TGTGCCAGTAGTATACAGGAAAATCAGCCCCAGCATTTT. The variable domain in full, completed from reference TRBV19 and TRBJ1-5, reads DGGITQSPKYLFRKEGQNVTLSCEQNLNHDAMYWYRQDPGQGLRLIYYSQIVNDFQKGDIAEGYSVSREKKESFPLTVTSAQKNPTAFYLCASSIQENQPQHFGDGTRLSIL.